The T cell receptor (beta chain) under discussion was sequenced for a study of OX40 agonist ivuxolimab in advanced cancers. As for the study more broadly: Ivuxolimab, which targeted the costimulatory receptor OX40 (CD134), was an agonistic, fully human IgG2 monoclonal antibody. Intravenous ivuxolimab was administered to patients every 2 weeks at six dose levels: 0.01, 0.1, 0.3, 1.5, 3 and 10 mg/kg. Of the roughly 52 dose-escalation patients, hepatocellular carcinoma was present in approximately 20, melanoma in roughly 15, renal cell carcinoma in 9 and head and neck cancer in 9. In the dose-escalation cohort, around four fifths of patients were male, and the mean age was roughly 60 years with a range of roughly 20 to 85. Patients were allowed to have had prior anti-PD-1, anti-PD-L1 or anti-CTLA-4 therapy, and around 37% of the dose-escalation patients had previously received checkpoint inhibitors. Partial responses occurred in three dose-escalation patients, of whom one had hepatocellular carcinoma and two had cutaneous melanoma. Peripheral TCRbeta sequencing aimed to test whether ivuxolimab altered TCR sequence diversity and caused clonal T-cell expansion. The monotherapy dose-escalation portion (N of about 50 patients) of the phase I ivuxolimab trial is reported in the paper.

To sequence the TCRbeta CDR3 region, genomic DNA was isolated from the sorted cells. The immunoSEQ Assay was used for sequencing of TCRbeta CDR3 regions. In TCRdb, the immuneACCESS table is reduced to in-frame sequences with V and J assigned. These tables do not hold every clone; where another copy was compared, an unresolved V gene accounts for under half, and the others remain unexplained. This sample lists roughly 50,000 clones; around 89% were detected once. The top ten clones comprise roughly a third of the sample. The trial excluded patients who had a history of autoimmune disease or who were on systemic immunosuppression. In every dose cohort, peripheral blood was drawn for TCR sequencing at baseline, cycle 4 day 1, and cycle 7 day 1. The samples were drawn from a first-in-human, open-label, multicenter phase I dose-escalation trial of ivuxolimab. Adults with locally advanced or metastatic melanoma, renal cell carcinoma, hepatocellular carcinoma or head and neck squamous cell carcinoma were enrolled in the trial. Before TCR sequencing, CD4+ T cells and CD8+ T cells from peripheral blood were sorted into separate populations.

About this clone itself: Its antigen is not yet known. Per-nucleotide qualities are absent, and no much larger clonotype sits a single base away.

V is shortened by 5 bases, J by 2 bases, and the region joining them spans 13 bases. The CDR3 numbers 15 residues from cysteine through phenylalanine. The entry retains the CDR3 DNA only, 45 bases that are in frame from base 1. Reading the germline V gene (reference sequence) gives CDR1 MNHEY and CDR2 SMNVEV. The paper's findings and limits, for the study overall: After ivuxolimab, CD8+ T cells had more expanded clones than CD4+ T cells on average. Antigen specificity was not determined for the clonally expanded peripheral T cells. In the 0.1-3.0 mg/kg groups, partial responders were among the patients with the lowest normalized peripheral clonal expansion, particularly in CD8+ T cells. Low levels of normalized T-cell clonal expansion were also shown by some nonresponding patients. At doses from 0.1 to 3.0 mg/kg, clonal expansion was seen in both CD4+ and CD8+ blood T cells between baseline and week 6.

The sequence was obtained from an adult with an advanced solid tumor such as melanoma, head and neck, liver or kidney cancer. The chain was built from TRBV27 and TRBJ1-5, with no reliable assignment of the D segment. The sample was CD4+ or CD8+ T cells sorted from blood, taken in a trial of the OX40 agonist ivuxolimab. The base sequence is TGTGCCAGCAGTCCCCGTGAAGTTGGCAATCAGCCCCAGCATTTT. This sequence encodes CASSPREVGNQPQHF.